A selection of T cell receptor beta chains follows, all from one sample in a study of cytomegalovirus exposure and HLA in healthy donors. Data came from immunoSEQ multiplex PCR; TCRdb stores just in-frame clones and leaves some out. The data contain about 200,000 clones, 80% to 85% of them singletons. Sample: PBMCs. Receptor source: a woman in her forties or fifties in good health and CMV-seropositive. Both conserved end residues are part of each CDR3. D genes are given only for firm matches. Part of the rows lack a size; the others show once, few, many or a class for expanded clones.

cdr3_nt cdr3_aa v_call clone_size j_call d_call
TGTGCCTGGAGTTATAGGGTAGCGGGGGACAATGAGCAGTTCTTC CAWSYRVAGDNEQFF TRBV30 - TRBJ2-1 TRBD2
TGCGCCAGCAGCGGGACAGGGACCTACGAGCAGTACTTC CASSGTGTYEQYF TRBV5-1 - TRBJ2-7 TRBD1
TGTGCCAGCAGTCGCTTTCAGGGATCCACTGAAGCTTTCTTT CASSRFQGSTEAFF TRBV6-1 - TRBJ1-1 -
TGTGCCACCAGCAGGGGACTAGCGGGGGGCGAGACCCAGTACTTC CATSRGLAGGETQYF TRBV15 - TRBJ2-5 TRBD2
TGTGCCCTCGGGGCTAGCGGCACAGATACGCAGTATTTT CALGASGTDTQYF TRBV2 - TRBJ2-3 -
TGTGCCAGCAGCTTGGGACAGGGGTACGAAAAACTGTTTTTT CASSLGQGYEKLFF TRBV5-8 - TRBJ1-4 TRBD1
TGTGCCATCAGCAATACGGGTTTGGCATATCGTAATGTGAACACTGAAGCTTTCTTT CAISNTGLAYRNVNTEAFF TRBV10-3 - TRBJ1-1 -
TGTGCCAGCAGCTTACTCAGGGGCCGAGGGGGCACTGAAGCTTTCTTT CASSLLRGRGGTEAFF TRBV7-9 - TRBJ1-1 -
TGCGCCAGCAGCCAAGGCCCAGGGTGGTTAGAGACCCAGTACTTC CASSQGPGWLETQYF TRBV4-1 - TRBJ2-5 -
TGTGCCAGCAGTGTAATGCTAACTGAGCAGTTCTTC CASSVMLTEQFF TRBV2 - TRBJ2-1 -
TGTGCCAGCAGTCCCCCGGGACAGGGAGGTAATGAGCAGTTCTTC CASSPPGQGGNEQFF TRBV6-5 - TRBJ2-1 TRBD1
TGTGCCAGCAGTTCACCCGGCGGGAGATCGTCCGAGCAGTACTTC CASSSPGGRSSEQYF TRBV6-5 - TRBJ2-7 TRBD2
TGCGCCAGCAACGGACAGGGGGCTTCCTACGAGCAGTACTTC CASNGQGASYEQYF TRBV10-2 once TRBJ2-7 TRBD1
TGTGCCAGCAGTTTATCCGTGTTTGGACAGGGAACTTCCCTTAACTATGGCTACACCTTC CASSLSVFGQGTSLNYGYTF TRBV28 - TRBJ1-2 TRBD1
TGTGCCAGCAGCTCGGCGGGAACCCCAAGATCCTATGGCTACACCTTC CASSSAGTPRSYGYTF TRBV5-5 few TRBJ1-2 -
TGCGCCAGCAGCTTGCTGGCTAGCGGGAACAATGAGCAGTTCTTC CASSLLASGNNEQFF TRBV5-1 - TRBJ2-1 TRBD2
TGTGCCAGCAGCTTAACGGACCAGGGAACAGATACGCAGTATTTT CASSLTDQGTDTQYF TRBV7-3 - TRBJ2-3 -
TGTGCCAGCAGTACCGGGACAGGGGGCGACGAGCAGTACTTC CASSTGTGGDEQYF TRBV5-5 few TRBJ2-7 TRBD1
TGTGCCAGCAGCCAAGTGACTAGCGGTTACAATGAGCAGTTCTTC CASSQVTSGYNEQFF TRBV7-8 - TRBJ2-1 TRBD2
TGTGCCAGCAGTTTCGCCCTCACGGGACAGAGACAAGAGACCCAGTACTTC CASSFALTGQRQETQYF TRBV28 - TRBJ2-5 TRBD1
TGTGCCAGTAGTAATGCCGGGACAGGGCCCAATCAGCCCCAGCATTTT CASSNAGTGPNQPQHF TRBV19 - TRBJ1-5 TRBD1
TGTGCCAGCAGCTTGGGCAGCCAAGAGACCCAGTACTTC CASSLGSQETQYF TRBV5-4 - TRBJ2-5 -
TGTGCCAGCAGCGTAGGATGGGGTCCAGGGAATGAGCAGTTCTTC CASSVGWGPGNEQFF TRBV9 - TRBJ2-1 -
TGTGCCATCAGTGGAGAGACGGGAATTAACTATGGCTACACCTTC CAISGETGINYGYTF TRBV10-3 once TRBJ1-2 -
TGTGCCACCACAGGACGGGCCAGGGGTTCAGATACGCAGTATTTT CATTGRARGSDTQYF TRBV18 - TRBJ2-3 -
TGCGCCAGCAGCACGGGACAGGGGGACTATGGCTACACCTTC CASSTGQGDYGYTF TRBV5-1 few TRBJ1-2 TRBD1
TGTTCCAGCAGCCAGGGACAGACTAACTATGGCTACACCTTC CSSSQGQTNYGYTF TRBV7-9 - TRBJ1-2 TRBD1
TGTGCCAGCAGTCGGAGGACAGGGACCGGTGAAAAACTGTTTTTT CASSRRTGTGEKLFF TRBV6-5 - TRBJ1-4 TRBD1
TGCGCCAGCAGCTTGGGCGAGAACACTGAAGCTTTCTTT CASSLGENTEAFF TRBV5-1 - TRBJ1-1 -
TGTGCCAGCAGCCCCACCCAGTCACCCAACACAGATACGCAGTATTTT CASSPTQSPNTDTQYF TRBV7-6 - TRBJ2-3 -
TGTGCCAGCAGCTTAAACCTCCCGGGACAGCAAGAGACCCAGTACTTC CASSLNLPGQQETQYF TRBV7-9 - TRBJ2-5 TRBD1
TGCGCCAGCAGGTACGCGCAGAACACTGAAGCTTTCTTT CASRYAQNTEAFF TRBV5-1 - TRBJ1-1 -
TGTGCCAGCACCGAGGGGACTAGCGTCTACAATGAGCAGTTCTTC CASTEGTSVYNEQFF TRBV11-2 - TRBJ2-1 TRBD2
TGCAGTGCCCTAGTCGCCGAAAAACTGTTTTTT CSALVAEKLFF TRBV20-1 - TRBJ1-4 -
TGTGCCAGCAGTCGAGCCGGAGATAGGGGCGGGCAGTACTTC CASSRAGDRGGQYF TRBV6-5 - TRBJ2-7 -
TGTGCCAGCTCACCACCGTCAGTCTACGAGCAGTACTTC CASSPPSVYEQYF TRBV18 - TRBJ2-7 -
TGTGCCAGCTCACAGGACAGGGAATCTGAAGCTTTCTTT CASSQDRESEAFF TRBV18 - TRBJ1-1 TRBD1
TGTGCCAGCAGCTTAGAGGGGTTAACCTCTGGGGCCAACGGCCTGACTTTC CASSLEGLTSGANGLTF TRBV7-2 - TRBJ2-6 -
TGTGCCAGCAGCCTTCGACAGGAGCATGGCTACACCTTC CASSLRQEHGYTF TRBV5-5 - TRBJ1-2 -
TGTGCCAGCAGCTTAAGTGCAGGGGGCAATGAGCAGTTCTTC CASSLSAGGNEQFF TRBV7-6 once TRBJ2-1 TRBD1